This entry describes one T cell receptor beta chain. This clonotype has ten or more counts. No cognate antigen has been identified for it. Nothing much larger sits one base from this clone, and base qualities are not available. This entry is derived from a study of neurological immune-mediated disorders (dated by TCRdb to 2018 to 2020). With regard to the full study: Among the 34 multiple sclerosis patients, 31 had relapsing-remitting MS and 3 had secondary progressive MS. The study compared peripheral blood TCR-beta repertoires of HTLV-I-associated myelopathy (HAM/TSP) patients, multiple sclerosis patients and healthy controls using UMI-based sequencing. Longitudinal samples, technical triplicates and paired sorted CD4+ and CD8+ T-cell subsets, alongside PBMC samples, were included among the approximately 98 TCR-beta libraries. Of the approximately 68 subjects in the cohort, about 14 were HAM/TSP patients, about 35 were multiple sclerosis patients, and some 20 were healthy controls.

Overall results and qualifications from the work: TCR clonal expansion was highest in HAM/TSP patients and lowest in MS patients, with MS patients falling below even healthy controls. In a phylogenetic analysis, the repertoires of 18 out of 34 MS patients fell into a single cluster of related CDR3 sequences, pointing to a possible signature at the repertoire level. The MS cluster showed no association with clinical or MRI features, and the authors stated that larger cohorts are needed. Expanded clones from different subjects shared no identical CDR3 amino acid sequences, which suggests that TCR-beta repertoires were private in all groups.

Unsorted PBMC libraries were generated from 2 million PBMCs stored in RNAlater at -80 °C until RNA extraction. The multiple sclerosis patients were enrolled in a US clinical protocol that evaluated disease progression with magnetic resonance imaging. Peripheral blood was subjected to Ficoll-Hypaque density gradient centrifugation to isolate PBMCs, which were then cryopreserved in liquid nitrogen. Clipping removes 3 bases from V and 4 bases from J, with 1 as the unmatched junction base count. The CDR3 holds 14 amino acids from the cysteine to the phenylalanine. Only CDR3 DNA remains: 42 bases, in frame from the first base. cDNA was synthesized by template-switch 5'RACE using a primer with a 10-nucleotide random unique molecular identifier that tagged each TCR transcript. Every sequencing run yielded over 160 million TCR-beta sequences covering 15-18 subjects. Total RNA was extracted with the RNeasy kit. TCR-beta VDJ regions were amplified with primers for the TCR constant region and the 5'RACE anchor, using the KAPA Real-time Library Amplification kit. Sample indexes and Illumina adaptors were added in a first PCR, after which library yield was increased in a second PCR. After Ampure bead purification, the roughly 650 bp TCR product was size-selected on a 2% E-gel SizeSelection system. Library quality was checked on a Bioanalyzer, concentration was measured with Qubit, and libraries were quantified with the Kapa Library Quantification kit before pooling. Paired-end 2 x 150 bp sequencing of the libraries was performed on an Illumina HiSeq 2500. To increase sequence diversity, roughly 24-32% phiX was spiked into each library pool. From the authors' description of their analysis: Quality-filtered reads were processed with the UMI-based MiGEC pipeline, and over 90% of raw TCR sequences were removed by the MiGEC pipeline during error correction. VDJ genes were aligned to IMGT germline references, and each clonotype was defined by a unique CDR3 amino acid sequence together with V-J genes. VDJtools evaluated clonal expansion, Shannon diversity and CDR3 relatedness (CalcPairwiseDistances, ClusterSamples); CLCbio workbench built phylogenetic trees. A clone was classed as expanded if it had 8 or more unique UMIs, a cutoff based on coefficient-of-variation modelling across technical triplicates. The raw public data were reprocessed by TCRdb itself: fastp quality trimming at Q25, MiXCR clonotype calling, in-frame beta chains only. Every CDR3 protein is listed once, alongside the most common genes and DNA of its rows. None of the V and J calls come from the authors' own analysis; TCRdb made them. The sample yields about 70,000 distinct CDR3 sequences; more than 3% were counted once. The ten top clones hold roughly 5.2% of the sample.

The TCR was taken from a woman aged 45-65 years with multiple sclerosis. Recombination joined TRBV12-3 or TRBV12-4 with TRBJ1-3; 9 central nucleotides agree with TRBD1. The sequenced sample consisted of PBMCs. The DNA sequence reads TGTGCCAGCAGTTTGGGGACAGGGGGAAACACCATATATTTT. It translates to CASSLGTGGNTIYF.